Below, 19 T cell receptor beta chains from the same sample are listed, as sequenced in a study of metastatic and nonmetastatic thyroid tumors. Among the patients, none had received any treatment before thyroid surgery. Using MiXCR, TCRdb re-called clones from the PCR reads. This sample has about 92,000 clones; approximately 15% occur once, and the top ten carry around 3.3%. Sequencing used blood. These receptors all come from a female donor with papillary thyroid cancer or a benign thyroid nodule (not recorded which). Some clones in this sample may be carry-over from other donors' samples.

This clone has ten or more counts. V is TRBV11-2 and J is TRBJ2-2; tentative D call: TRBD1 (6 bases). Trimming stripped 0 bases from V and 1 base from J, with 9 bases between. CDR3 size: 16 residues. Per the germline V gene, CDR1 is SGHAT and CDR2 is FQNNGV. The CDR3 nucleotides are TGTGCCAGCAGCTTAGATTTAGGGGGGAACACCGGGGAGCTGTTTTTT. Translation: CASSLDLGGNTGELFF.

This clone was seen many times. J is TRBJ2-1 and V is TRBV29-1; 10 bases agree with TRBD1. With V trimmed by 7 bases and J by 2 bases, 5 bases remained unmatched. This CDR3 region has 14 residues. Germline CDR1 reads SQVTM; CDR2 reads ANQGSEA. CDR3 DNA: TGCAGCGCCATCGGGACAGGGGCCTACAATGAGCAGTTCTTC. This sequence encodes CSAIGTGAYNEQFF.

This clone was found a few times. One end of the junction does not line up with germline, which may come from a read error. The rearrangement joins TRBV10-3 to TRBJ2-1, with 7 bases aligning to TRBD2. Germline V CDR1 and CDR2: ENHRY, SYGVKD. The CDR3 spans 15 residues. This CDR3 reads CAIGRLGGSYNEHFF. The CDR3 DNA is TGTGCCATCGGCCGGCTGGGGGGGTCCTACAATGAGCATTTCTTC.

There are many counts of this clone. This chain uses TRBV27 with TRBJ2-1; 11 bases fit TRBD1. J gave up 9 bases and V 5 bases, and 6 bases lay outside the gene matches. Germline V gives CDR1 MNHEY, CDR2 SMNVEV (reference sequence). This CDR3 is built from 14 residues. CDR3 loop: CASSPDRGHPEQFF. The CDR3 DNA is TGTGCCAGCAGTCCGGACAGGGGGCACCCTGAGCAGTTCTTC.

The sample holds many counts of this clone. This CDR3 reads CASSLGQGKAFF. CDR3 DNA sequence: TGTGCCAGCAGTCTTGGACAGGGGAAAGCTTTCTTT. The chain uses TRBV28 and TRBJ1-1, with 9 bases that match TRBD1. Germline V CDR1 and CDR2: MDHEN, SYDVKM. CDR3 size: 12 residues. Trimming took 5 bases from V and 9 from J; bases not matched to a gene: 4.

This clone was seen at least ten times. V gene TRBV11-2 combines with J gene TRBJ2-5; 11 positions agree with TRBD2. This CDR3 comprises 18 residues. The germline gives CDR1 SGHAT, CDR2 FQNNGV. Trimming removed 3 bases from V and 0 bases from J; junction bases left unmatched: 9. The CDR3 region is CASSFLAGGHTYQETQYF. The CDR3 bases are TGTGCCAGCAGCTTCCTAGCGGGGGGCCATACGTACCAAGAGACCCAGTACTTC.

This clone was detected once. At one of its ends the junction is not consistent with the germline gene, which may arise from a read error. This rearrangement joins TRBV20-1 to TRBJ1-5; D gene uncertain. This CDR3 has 15 amino acids. Germline CDR1 DFQATT, CDR2 SNEGSKA (reference sequence). CDR3 region: CSARDKTKSNKPQHF. In nucleotides, the CDR3 is TGCAGTGCTAGAGATAAGACAAAGAGCAATAAGCCCCAGCATTTT.

This clone was seen many times. This chain joins TRBV7-2 and TRBJ2-7, with TRBD1 as a possible D gene (5 bases). Deletions cut 7 bases from V and 0 bases from J, with 10 bases between. Per germline, CDR1 SGHTA and CDR2 FQGNSA. The CDR3 has 13 amino acids. The CDR3 bases are TGTGCCAGCACTCGTGACAGCTCCTACGAGCAGTACTTC. Its translation is CASTRDSSYEQYF.

This clone was observed many times. The V gene is TRBV7-9, the J gene TRBJ2-7; 7 nucleotides align to TRBD1. The CDR3 is made up of 14 amino acids. Per germline, CDR1 SEHNR and CDR2 FQNEAQ (reference sequence). After removal of 5 bases from V and 8 bases from J, the junction contained 12 bases not matched to a gene. The CDR3 sequence is CASSPNPGDSQQYF. The CDR3 DNA follows: TGTGCCAGCAGCCCGAACCCCGGGGACAGTCAGCAGTACTTC.

This clone was detected many times. One junction end disagrees with the germline gene, perhaps due to a read error. This sample includes further DNA sequences coding for the same CDR3. V usage is TRBV25-1 and J usage is TRBJ2-5, with 15 bases lining up with TRBD2. CDR1 and CDR2 from the germline V gene are MGHDK and SYGVNS. The CDR3 is made up of 19 amino acids. The CDR3 DNA reads as TGTGCCAGCAGTGAAGCCCCTCGGACTAGCGGGGGGGCCGGGGAGACCCAATACTTC. Encoded protein: CASSEAPRTSGGAGETQYF. The full variable domain, in which reference TRBV25-1 and TRBJ2-5 provide the parts outside the CDR3, is EADIYQTPRYLVIGTGKKITLECSQTMGHDKMYWYQQDPGMELHLIHYSYGVNSTEKGDLSSESTVSRIRTEHFPLTLESARPSHTSQYLCASSEAPRTSGGAGETQYFGPGTRLLVL.

This clone was recorded at least ten times. The V call is TRBV6-1, the J call TRBJ1-5; D is ambiguous. Germline CDR1 is MNHNS and CDR2 is SASEGT. V lost 4 bases to trimming and J lost 12 bases, with 19 bases between them. The CDR3 is 14 amino acids. The CDR3 reads CASSATLDLPRQHF. The CDR3 nucleotides are TGTGCCAGCAGTGCAACCTTAGATCTCCCCCGCCAGCATTTT.

This clone has a count of ten or more. The V call is TRBV11-3, the J call TRBJ2-2, with D perhaps matching TRBD2 (5 bases). CDR3 length: 14 amino acids. Germline CDR1 and CDR2: SGHNT and YENEEA. The ends were cut back, 5 bases at V and 2 bases at J, with 9 bases in the middle. CDR3 DNA sequence: TGTGCCAGCAGCAACGGACTTAACACCGGGGAGCTGTTTTTT. It codes for CASSNGLNTGELFF.

The table lists this clone with a few counts. A junction end diverges from the germline sequence, so it may reflect a read error. The chain couples TRBV6-1 to TRBJ1-5, with D perhaps TRBD1 (6 bases). Germline loops: CDR1 MNHNS, CDR2 SASEGT. This CDR3 is built from 13 residues. The CDR3 DNA reads TGTGCCAGCAGTGGACAGGTCTATCAGCCCCAGCGTTTT. It is translated as CASSGQVYQPQRF.

In this sample, this clone turned up a few times. The chain has TRBV6-2 or TRBV6-3 and TRBJ2-7; maybe TRBD2 (6 bases). CDR1 is MNHEY and CDR2 is SVGEGT in the germline V gene. The V gene lost 8 bases and the J gene lost 2 bases, with 28 bases spanning the gap. The length of the CDR3 is 18 residues. The CDR3 DNA reads TGTGCCAGCCATTCTTACACGGCTGGGCGGGGTGGAACCTACGAGCAGTACTTC. It yields the protein CASHSYTAGRGGTYEQYF.

This clone was seen at least ten times. This chain uses TRBV10-3 with TRBJ1-5, with 8 bases aligning to TRBD1. The CDR3 loop spans 14 amino acids. V shed 5 bases, J shed 5 bases, and the junction held 5 bases outside the gene matches. From germline, CDR1 is ENHRY and CDR2 SYGVKD. This CDR3 reads CAISSRGPDQPQHF. In DNA form, the CDR3 reads TGTGCCATCAGTAGCAGGGGGCCGGATCAGCCCCAGCATTTT.

This clone was counted many times. In the same sample, other DNA sequences code for this CDR3. The genes are TRBV5-1 and TRBJ2-2; D is ambiguous. The CDR3 is 12 amino acids. Trimming cost V 5 bases and J 3 bases, with 5 bases left between them. Germline values: CDR1 SGHRS, CDR2 YFSETQ. The CDR3 DNA reads as TGCGCCAGCAGTAGGGACACCGGGGAGCTGTTTTTT. This sequence encodes CASSRDTGELFF.

This clone was observed a handful of times. The junction shows a germline mismatch at one end, possibly a read error. This sample also contains other DNA sequences that code for the same CDR3. The rearrangement uses TRBV27 and TRBJ1-1; D is uncertain. Germline V gene sequence: CDR1 MNHEY, CDR2 SMNVEV (reference sequence). The CDR3 spans 16 residues. The CDR3 spells CASSFISGTANTEAFF. The CDR3 DNA follows: TGTGCCAGCAGTTTCATCTCCGGTACAGCGAACACTGAAGCTTTCTTC.

This clone appeared a few times. This chain uses TRBV6-1 with TRBJ1-2, with D perhaps TRBD1 (5 bases). The germline V gene encodes CDR1 MNHNS and CDR2 SASEGT. The CDR3 loop spans 14 amino acids. The V end lost 3 bases, the J end lost 3 bases, and 11 bases lay between the germline ends. The CDR3 nucleotides read TGTGCCAGCAGTGAGCAGGGTTGGGACTATGGCTACACCTTC. This codes for CASSEQGWDYGYTF.

Concerning this clone itself: This may arise from a read error, as a much more abundant clone is one base away. The V call is TRBV5-4, the J call TRBJ2-7, with TRBD2 matching over 7 bases. CDR1 is SGHNT and CDR2 is YYREEE in the germline V gene (reference sequence). The V segment lost 4 bases and the J segment 6 bases; nucleotides outside the gene matches: 7. The CDR3 totals 13 residues. In nucleotides, the CDR3 is TGTGCCAGCAGCACTTGGGAGGGAGGCGAGCAGTACTTC. Translation gives CASSTWEGGEQYF.